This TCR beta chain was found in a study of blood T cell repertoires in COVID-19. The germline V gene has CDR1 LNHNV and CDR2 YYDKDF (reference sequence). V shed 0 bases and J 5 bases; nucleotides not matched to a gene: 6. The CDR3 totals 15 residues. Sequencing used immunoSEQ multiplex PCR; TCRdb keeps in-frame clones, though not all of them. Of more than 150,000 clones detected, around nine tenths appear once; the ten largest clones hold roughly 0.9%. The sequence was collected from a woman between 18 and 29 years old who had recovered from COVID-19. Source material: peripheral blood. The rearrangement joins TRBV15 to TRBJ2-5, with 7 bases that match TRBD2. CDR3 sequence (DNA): TGTGCCACCAGCAGAGATAACGGGCGGGGGGAGACCCAGTACTTC. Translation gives CATSRDNGRGETQYF.